The sequence of this T cell receptor (beta chain) was determined in a study of blood T cell repertoires in COVID-19. As for the study in general: COVID-19 samples from acute and convalescent phases originated in the United States, Italy and Spain. In each case, the material was cDNA or gDNA derived from T cells, B-cell-depleted T cells, or PBMCs.

Per the original data handling: Estimates of nucleated cell counts were drawn from the amplification of reference gene primers. Assay used: immunoSEQ multiplex PCR; TCRdb lists only in-frame clones, some missing. V and J calls and clone size come straight from that table; D and trimming were deduced from the DNA. The sample lists more than 200,000 clones; just over 85% were seen once. The sample taken for sequencing was peripheral blood. The sequence came from a man aged 45-65 years with acute or convalescent COVID-19.

The CDR3 here is CASSRQGETEAFF. The CDR3 DNA follows: TGTGCCAGCAGCCGACAGGGTGAGACTGAAGCTTTCTTT. The chain has TRBV27 and TRBJ1-1, with 7 bases lining up with TRBD1. V lost 6 bases and J lost 5; bases outside the gene matches: 6. The CDR3 loop spans 13 amino acids. Germline V lookup: CDR1 MNHEY, CDR2 SMNVEV (reference sequence).